This TCR beta chain is drawn from a study of T cell changes during pregnancy in multiple sclerosis. V lost 3 bases, J lost 6 bases, and 9 bases stayed unmatched. The CDR3 runs 16 residues. Germline CDR1 is KGHSH and CDR2 is LQKENI. The method was immunoSEQ multiplex PCR; TCRdb's version includes in-frame clones alone and lacks a portion of them. The sample carries 35,000 to 50,000 clones, approximately 90% recorded once. The chain recombines TRBV18 with TRBJ2-1; 9 bases are a match to TRBD1. This receptor was identified in a female donor with multiple sclerosis, enrolled in a pregnancy study. Sequencing used CD4+ T cells from peripheral blood mononuclear cells, obtained after pregnancy. CDR3 amino acids: CASSPSGTGSSNEQFF. The CDR3 DNA is TGTGCCAGCTCACCTTCCGGGACAGGGAGTAGCAATGAGCAGTTCTTC.